The clone carrying this T cell receptor (beta chain) was seen more than once but under ten times. Nashville, Tennessee was home to all donors, each a Caucasian adult. Researchers drew on tens of millions of PBMCs for genomic DNA from unsorted samples. These data are taken from a study of shared clonotypes between healthy human individuals. In germline, CDR1 is SEHNR, CDR2 FQNEAQ (reference sequence). Trimming shortened V by 5 bases and J by 7 bases, and 18 bases separated the two germline ends. The CDR3 sequence is 15 residues long. Execution of the assay was at deep level. Unsorted PBMC DNA was run through sequencing on ten immunoSEQ deep assay plates. Only in-frame clones appear in the TCRdb table, and some are missing; sequencing was by immunoSEQ multiplex PCR. The profile shows more than 400,000 clones, about 72% of them singletons.

The chain couples TRBV7-9 to TRBJ1-5; weak D call: TRBD1 (6 bases). Sequenced sample: PBMCs. This receptor was identified in a woman aged 40-49 years in good health. Some clones in this sample may be carry-over from other donors' samples. The chain's CDR3 is CASSPVGGAEQPQHF. Here the CDR3 DNA reads TGTGCCAGCAGCCCCGTCGGGGGGGCAGAACAGCCCCAGCATTTT.